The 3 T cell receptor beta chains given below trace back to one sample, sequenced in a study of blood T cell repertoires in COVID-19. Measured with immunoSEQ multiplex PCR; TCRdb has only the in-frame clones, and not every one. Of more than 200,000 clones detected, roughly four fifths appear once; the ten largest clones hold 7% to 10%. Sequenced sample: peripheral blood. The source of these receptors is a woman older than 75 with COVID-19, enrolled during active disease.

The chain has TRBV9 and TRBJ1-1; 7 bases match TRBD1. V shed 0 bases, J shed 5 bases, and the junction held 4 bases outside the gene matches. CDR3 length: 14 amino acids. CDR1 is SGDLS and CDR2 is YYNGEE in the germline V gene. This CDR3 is CASSVGRGQTEAFF. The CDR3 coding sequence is TGTGCCAGCAGCGTAGGAAGGGGGCAGACTGAAGCTTTCTTT. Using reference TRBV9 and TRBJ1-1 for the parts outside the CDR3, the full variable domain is DSGVTQTPKHLITATGQRVTLRCSPRSGDLSVYWYQQSLDQGLQFLIQYYNGEERAKGNILERFSAQQFPDLHSELNLSSLELGDSALYFCASSVGRGQTEAFFGQGTRLTVV.

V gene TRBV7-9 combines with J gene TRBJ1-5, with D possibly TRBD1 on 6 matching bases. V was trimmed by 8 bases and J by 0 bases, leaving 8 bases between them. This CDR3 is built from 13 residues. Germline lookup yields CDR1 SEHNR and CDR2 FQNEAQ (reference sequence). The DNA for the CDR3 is TGTGCCAGCCAGGGGTATAGCAATCAGCCCCAGCATTTT. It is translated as CASQGYSNQPQHF.

The CDR3 nucleotides are TGTGCCAGCTCACCGGCCCTTTACAATGAGCAGTTCTTC. Translated, it gives CASSPALYNEQFF. This chain uses TRBV18 with TRBJ2-1; D is uncertain. Trimming removed 3 bases at V and 4 bases at J, with 7 bases between. Germline values: CDR1 KGHSH, CDR2 LQKENI. The length of the CDR3 is 13 residues.